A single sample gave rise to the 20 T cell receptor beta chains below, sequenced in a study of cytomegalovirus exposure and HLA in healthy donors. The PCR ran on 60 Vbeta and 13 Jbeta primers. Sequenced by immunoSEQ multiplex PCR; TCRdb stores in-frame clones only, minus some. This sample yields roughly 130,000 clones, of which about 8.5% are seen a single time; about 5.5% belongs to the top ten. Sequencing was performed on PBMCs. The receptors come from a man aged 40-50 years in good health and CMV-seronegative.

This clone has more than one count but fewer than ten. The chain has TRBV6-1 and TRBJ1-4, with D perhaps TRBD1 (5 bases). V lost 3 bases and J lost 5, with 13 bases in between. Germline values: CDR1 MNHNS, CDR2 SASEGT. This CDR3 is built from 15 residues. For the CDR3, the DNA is TGTGCCAGCAGTGAGTCGGACGGGGGAAATGAAAAACTGTTTTTT. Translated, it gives CASSESDGGNEKLFF.

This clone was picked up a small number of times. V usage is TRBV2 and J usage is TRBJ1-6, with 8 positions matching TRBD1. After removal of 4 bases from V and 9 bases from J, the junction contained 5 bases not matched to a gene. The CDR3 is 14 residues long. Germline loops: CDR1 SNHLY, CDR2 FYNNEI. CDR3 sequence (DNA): TGTGCCAGCAGTGGTGGACAGGGTTTTTCACCCCTCCACTTT. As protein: CASSGGQGFSPLHF.

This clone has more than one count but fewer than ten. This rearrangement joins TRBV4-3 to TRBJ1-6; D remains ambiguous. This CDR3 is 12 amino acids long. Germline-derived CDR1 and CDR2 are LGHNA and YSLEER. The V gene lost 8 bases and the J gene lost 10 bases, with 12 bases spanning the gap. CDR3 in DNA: TGCGCCAGCGGGGAGGTTGGCTCACCCCTCCACTTT. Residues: CASGEVGSPLHF.

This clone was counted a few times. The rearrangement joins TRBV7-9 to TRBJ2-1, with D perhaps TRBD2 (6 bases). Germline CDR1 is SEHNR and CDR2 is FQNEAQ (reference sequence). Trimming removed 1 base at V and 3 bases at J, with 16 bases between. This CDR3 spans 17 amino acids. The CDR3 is CASSLEGGRDLYNEQFF. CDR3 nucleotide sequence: TGTGCCAGCAGCTTAGAGGGAGGACGGGATCTCTACAATGAGCAGTTCTTC.

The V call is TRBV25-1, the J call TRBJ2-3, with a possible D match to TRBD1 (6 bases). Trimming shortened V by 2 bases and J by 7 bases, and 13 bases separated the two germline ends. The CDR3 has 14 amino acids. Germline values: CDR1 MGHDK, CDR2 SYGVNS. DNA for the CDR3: TGTGCCAGCAGTGAAGGGGGCACCTGGTATACGCAGTATTTT. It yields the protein CASSEGGTWYTQYF.

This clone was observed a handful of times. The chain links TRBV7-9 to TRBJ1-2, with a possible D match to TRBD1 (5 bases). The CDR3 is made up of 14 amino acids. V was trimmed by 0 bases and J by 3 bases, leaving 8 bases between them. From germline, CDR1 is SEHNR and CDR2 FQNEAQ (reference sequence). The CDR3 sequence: CASSLAGRDYGYTF. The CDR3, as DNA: TGTGCCAGCAGCTTAGCGGGCAGGGACTATGGCTACACCTTC.

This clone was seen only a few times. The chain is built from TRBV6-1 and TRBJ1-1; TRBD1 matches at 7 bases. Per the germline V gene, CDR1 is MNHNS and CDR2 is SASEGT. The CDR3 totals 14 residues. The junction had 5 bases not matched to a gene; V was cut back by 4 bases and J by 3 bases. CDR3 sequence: CASSVTGAHTEAFF. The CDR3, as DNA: TGTGCCAGCAGTGTTACAGGGGCTCACACTGAAGCTTTCTTT.

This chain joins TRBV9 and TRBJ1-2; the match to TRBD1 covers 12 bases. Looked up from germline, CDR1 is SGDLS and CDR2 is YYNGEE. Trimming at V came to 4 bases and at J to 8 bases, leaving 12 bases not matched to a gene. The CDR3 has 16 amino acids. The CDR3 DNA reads TGTGCCAGCAGCACCAGCGGTGGGACAGGGGGCAGGGGCTACACCTTC. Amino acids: CASSTSGGTGGRGYTF.

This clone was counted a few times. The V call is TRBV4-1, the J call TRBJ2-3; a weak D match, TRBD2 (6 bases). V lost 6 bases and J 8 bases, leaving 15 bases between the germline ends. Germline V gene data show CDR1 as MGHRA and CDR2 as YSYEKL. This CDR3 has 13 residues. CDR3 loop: CASSLEGKGTQYF. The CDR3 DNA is TGCGCCAGCAGTCTGGAGGGGAAGGGTACGCAGTATTTT.

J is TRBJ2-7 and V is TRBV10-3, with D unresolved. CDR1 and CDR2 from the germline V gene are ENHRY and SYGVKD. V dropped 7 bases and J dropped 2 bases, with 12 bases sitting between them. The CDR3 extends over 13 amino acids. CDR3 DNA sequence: TGTGCCATCACGATGTCAGGAACCTACGAGCAGTACTTC. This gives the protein CAITMSGTYEQYF.

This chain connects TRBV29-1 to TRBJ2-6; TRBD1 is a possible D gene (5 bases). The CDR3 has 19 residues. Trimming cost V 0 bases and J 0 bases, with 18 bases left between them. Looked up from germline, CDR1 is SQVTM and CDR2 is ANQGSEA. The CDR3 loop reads CSVEDKVKGLGSGANVLTF. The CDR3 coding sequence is TGCAGCGTTGAAGATAAGGTTAAGGGGCTCGGCTCTGGGGCCAACGTCCTGACTTTC. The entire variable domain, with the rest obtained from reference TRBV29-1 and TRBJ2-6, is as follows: SAVISQKPSRDICQRGTSLTIQCQVDSQVTMMFWYRQQPGQSLTLIATANQGSEATYESGFVIDKFPISRPNLTFSTLTVSNMSPEDSSIYLCSVEDKVKGLGSGANVLTFGAGSRLTVL.

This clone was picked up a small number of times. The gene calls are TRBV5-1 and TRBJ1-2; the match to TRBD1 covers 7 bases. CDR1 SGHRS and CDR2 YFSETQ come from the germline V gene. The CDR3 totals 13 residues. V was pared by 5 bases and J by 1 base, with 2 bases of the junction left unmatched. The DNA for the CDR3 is TGCGCCAGCAGTCCAGGGGGTAACTATGGCTACACCTTC. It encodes CASSPGGNYGYTF.

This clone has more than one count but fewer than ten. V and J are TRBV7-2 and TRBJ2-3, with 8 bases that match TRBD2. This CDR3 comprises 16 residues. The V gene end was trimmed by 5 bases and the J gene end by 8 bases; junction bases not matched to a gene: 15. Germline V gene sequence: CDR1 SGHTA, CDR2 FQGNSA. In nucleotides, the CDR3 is TGTGCCAGCAGCCCCTGGTTAGCGGGGAGCGGAGGTACGCAGTATTTT. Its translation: CASSPWLAGSGGTQYF. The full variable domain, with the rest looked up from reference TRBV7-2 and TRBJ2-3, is GAGVSQSPSNKVTEKGKDVELRCDPISGHTALYWYRQSLGQGLEFLIYFQGNSAPDKSGLPSDRFSAERTGGSVSTLTIQRTQQEDSAVYLCASSPWLAGSGGTQYFGPGTRLTVL.

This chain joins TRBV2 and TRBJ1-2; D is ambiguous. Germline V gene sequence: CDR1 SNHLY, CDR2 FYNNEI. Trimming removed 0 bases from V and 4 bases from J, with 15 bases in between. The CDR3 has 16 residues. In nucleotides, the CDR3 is TGTGCCAGCAGTGAAGCGGTGGCAGGTTCCAGCTATGGCTACACCTTC. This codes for CASSEAVAGSSYGYTF.

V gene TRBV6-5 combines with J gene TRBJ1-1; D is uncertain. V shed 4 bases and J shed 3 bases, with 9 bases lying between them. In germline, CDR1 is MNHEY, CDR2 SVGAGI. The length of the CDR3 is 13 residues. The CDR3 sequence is CASSSLSDTEAFF. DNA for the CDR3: TGTGCCAGCAGTTCGCTCAGCGACACTGAAGCTTTCTTT.

CDR3 residues: CASSALAGVNEQFF. CDR3 nucleotide sequence: TGTGCCAGCAGTGCGCTAGCGGGGGTAAATGAGCAGTTCTTC. This sequence joins TRBV2 and TRBJ2-1, with TRBD2 matching 10 bases. The germline V gene encodes CDR1 SNHLY and CDR2 FYNNEI. The CDR3 length is 14 residues. Trimming took 4 bases from V and 7 from J; bases not matched to a gene: 4. Full variable domain (outside the CDR3, taken from reference TRBV2 and TRBJ2-1): EPEVTQTPSHQVTQMGQEVILRCVPISNHLYFYWYRQILGQKVEFLVSFYNNEISEKSEIFDDQFSVERPDGSNFTLKIRSTKLEDSAMYFCASSALAGVNEQFFGPGTRLTVL.

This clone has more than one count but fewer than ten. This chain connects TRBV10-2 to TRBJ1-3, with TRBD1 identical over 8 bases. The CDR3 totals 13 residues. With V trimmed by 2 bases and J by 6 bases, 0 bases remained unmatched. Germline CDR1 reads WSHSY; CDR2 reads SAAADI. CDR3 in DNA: TGCGCCAGCAGTGAGCAGGGGGCAAACACCATATATTTT. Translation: CASSEQGANTIYF.

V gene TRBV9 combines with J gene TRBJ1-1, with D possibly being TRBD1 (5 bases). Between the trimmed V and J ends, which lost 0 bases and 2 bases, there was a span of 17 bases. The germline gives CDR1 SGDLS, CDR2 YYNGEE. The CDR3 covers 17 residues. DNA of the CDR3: TGTGCCAGCAGCGTAGGCGGTATGGGGCCACCCAACACTGAAGCTTTCTTT. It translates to CASSVGGMGPPNTEAFF.

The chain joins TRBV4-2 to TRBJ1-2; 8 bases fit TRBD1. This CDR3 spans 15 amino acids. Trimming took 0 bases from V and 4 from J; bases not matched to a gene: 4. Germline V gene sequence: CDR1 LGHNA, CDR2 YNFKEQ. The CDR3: CASSQDDRGIYGYTF. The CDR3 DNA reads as TGTGCCAGCAGCCAAGATGACAGGGGTATCTATGGCTACACCTTC.

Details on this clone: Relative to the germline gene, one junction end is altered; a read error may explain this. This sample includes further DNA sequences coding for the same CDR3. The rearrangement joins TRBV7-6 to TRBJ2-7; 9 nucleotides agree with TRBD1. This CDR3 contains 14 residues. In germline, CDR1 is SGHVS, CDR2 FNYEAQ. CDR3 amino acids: CASSTGTGSYEQYF. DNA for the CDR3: TGCGCCAGCAGCACCGGGACAGGGTCCTACGAGCAGTACTTC.